The next 7 T cell receptor beta chains were all read from a single sample in a study of blood T cell repertoires in COVID-19. Assay used: immunoSEQ multiplex PCR; TCRdb lists only in-frame clones, some missing. The sample has some 150,000 clones; about four fifths are singletons. Sequencing was performed on PBMCs or T cells enriched from blood (not recorded which). The source is a woman between 50 and 59 years old in a cohort exposed to, infected with or recovered from COVID-19 (not recorded which).

This chain connects TRBV28 to TRBJ2-7; 8 bases line up with TRBD1. Germline-derived CDR1 and CDR2 are MDHEN and SYDVKM. This CDR3 is built from 15 residues. V shed 7 bases, J shed 1 base, and the junction held 9 bases outside the gene matches. CDR3 region: CASKLDRGGSYEQYF. CDR3 DNA sequence: TGTGCCAGCAAACTAGACAGGGGCGGGTCCTACGAGCAGTACTTC.

This chain links TRBV5-3 with TRBJ2-5; 8 bases line up with TRBD2. TRBV5-3 is classed as an ORF, of uncertain function. V lost 5 bases to trimming and J lost 8 bases; unmatched junction nucleotides: 14. This CDR3 region has 15 residues. CDR3 loop: CARRGGLALLGTQYF. The CDR3 nucleotides read TGTGCCAGAAGGGGCGGACTAGCCCTTCTAGGAACCCAGTACTTC.

The genes are TRBV18 and TRBJ2-3, with D perhaps matching TRBD1 (5 bases). CDR1 KGHSH and CDR2 LQKENI come from the germline V gene. CDR3 length: 15 residues. V lost 4 bases and J 0 bases, leaving 11 bases between the germline ends. The DNA of the CDR3 is TGTGCCAGCTCACTCAGGGATCTTAGCACAGATACGCAGTATTTT. Translated, it gives CASSLRDLSTDTQYF. The full variable domain, rest sourced from reference TRBV18 and TRBJ2-3, is NAGVMQNPRHLVRRRGQEARLRCSPMKGHSHVYWYRQLPEEGLKFMVYLQKENIIDESGMPKERFSAEFPKEGPSILRIQQVVRGDSAAYFCASSLRDLSTDTQYFGPGTRLTVL.

This clone was counted once. V is TRBV11-2 and J is TRBJ1-6; 9 nucleotides align to TRBD1. This CDR3 spans 15 amino acids. CDR1 and CDR2 from the germline V gene are SGHAT and FQNNGV. The V and J ends lost 3 bases and 5 bases, in that order; junction bases with no gene match: 2. CDR3 bases: TGTGCCAGCAGCTTCCGGACAGGGGATAATTCACCCCTCCACTTT. It specifies CASSFRTGDNSPLHF.

In its sample, this clone was seen a few times. The chain has TRBV4-1 and TRBJ1-1; perhaps TRBD1 as D (5 bases). The V gene lost 1 base and the J gene lost 1 base, with 13 bases spanning the gap. The CDR3 totals 16 residues. Germline assignment: CDR1 MGHRA and CDR2 YSYEKL. In DNA, the CDR3 is TGCGCCAGCAGCCAAGGACTTGGGGCTCGGAACACTGAAGCTTTCTTT. It translates to CASSQGLGARNTEAFF.

The CDR3 region is CATSDRRVETQYF. The CDR3 DNA reads TGTGCCACCAGTGATCGCAGGGTTGAGACCCAGTACTTC. This chain joins TRBV24-1 and TRBJ2-5, with D tentatively TRBD1 (5 bases). Germline CDR1 reads KGHDR; CDR2 reads SFDVKD. V dropped 3 bases and J dropped 5 bases, with 9 bases sitting between them. This CDR3 region has 13 residues.

This clone occurred once. The chain combines TRBV6-1 with TRBJ1-4, with D possibly TRBD1 on 5 matching bases. V shed 1 base and J shed 6 bases, with 18 bases lying between them. Germline CDR1 reads MNHNS; CDR2 reads SASEGT. The CDR3 runs 17 residues. The CDR3 sequence is CASSEGVSAGLYEKLFF. The CDR3 DNA follows: TGTGCCAGCAGTGAAGGGGTCTCGGCAGGGTTGTATGAAAAACTGTTTTTT.